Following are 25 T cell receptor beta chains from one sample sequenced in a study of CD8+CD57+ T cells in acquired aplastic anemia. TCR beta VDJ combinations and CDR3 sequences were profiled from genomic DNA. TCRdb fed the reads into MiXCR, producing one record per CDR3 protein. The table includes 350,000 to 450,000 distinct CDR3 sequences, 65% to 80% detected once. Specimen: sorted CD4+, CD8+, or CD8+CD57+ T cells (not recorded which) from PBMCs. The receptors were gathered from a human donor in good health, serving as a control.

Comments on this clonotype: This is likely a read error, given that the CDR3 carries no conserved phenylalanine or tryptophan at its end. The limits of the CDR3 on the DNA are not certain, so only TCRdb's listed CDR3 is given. Here the CDR3 reads CASSVNGNTEACI. The chain uses TRBV7-2 and TRBJ1-1. The CDR3 length is 13 residues, termini included. Germline V gives CDR1 SGHTA, CDR2 FQGNSA.

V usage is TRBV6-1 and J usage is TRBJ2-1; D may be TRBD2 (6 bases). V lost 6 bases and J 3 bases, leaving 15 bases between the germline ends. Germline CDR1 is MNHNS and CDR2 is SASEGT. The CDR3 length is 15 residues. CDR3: CASSLWASVYNEQFF. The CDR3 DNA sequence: TGTGCCAGCAGCCTCTGGGCTAGCGTCTACAATGAGCAGTTCTTC.

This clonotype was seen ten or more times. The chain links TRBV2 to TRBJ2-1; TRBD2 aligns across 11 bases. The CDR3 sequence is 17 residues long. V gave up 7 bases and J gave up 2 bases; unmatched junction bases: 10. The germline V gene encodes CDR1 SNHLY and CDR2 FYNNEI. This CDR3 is CASKRSGTSGAYNEQFF. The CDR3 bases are TGTGCCAGCAAACGATCCGGGACTAGCGGAGCCTACAATGAGCAGTTCTTC.

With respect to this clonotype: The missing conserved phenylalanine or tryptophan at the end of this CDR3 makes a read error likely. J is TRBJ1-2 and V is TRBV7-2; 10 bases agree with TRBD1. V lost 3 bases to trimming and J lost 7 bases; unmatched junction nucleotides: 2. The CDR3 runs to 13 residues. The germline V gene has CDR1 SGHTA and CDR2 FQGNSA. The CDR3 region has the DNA TGTGCCAGCAGCTTGACAGGGGGCCGTGGCTACACCTCC. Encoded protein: CASSLTGGRGYTS.

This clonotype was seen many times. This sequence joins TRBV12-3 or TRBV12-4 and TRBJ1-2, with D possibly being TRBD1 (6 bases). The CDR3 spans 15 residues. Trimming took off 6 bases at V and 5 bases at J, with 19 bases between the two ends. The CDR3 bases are TGTGCCAGCAGCCCATGGGGGAACAGGGCGTATGGCTACACCTTC. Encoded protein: CASSPWGNRAYGYTF.

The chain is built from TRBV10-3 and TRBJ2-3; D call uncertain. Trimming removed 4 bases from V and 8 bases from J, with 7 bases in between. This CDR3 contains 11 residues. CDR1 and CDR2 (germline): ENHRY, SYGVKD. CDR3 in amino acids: CAISVTGTQYF. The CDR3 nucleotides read TGTGCCATCAGTGTCACGGGTACGCAGTATTTT.

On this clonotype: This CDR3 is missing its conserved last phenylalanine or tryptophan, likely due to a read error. The CDR3 DNA reads as TGTGCCAGCAGACCACAGGGAGTCCGGGAGGCTGAGCAGTTCATC. Its protein product is CASRPQGVREAEQFI. V usage is TRBV12-3 or TRBV12-4 and J usage is TRBJ2-1, with D maybe TRBD2 (7 bases). V gave up 6 bases and J gave up 9 bases, with 21 bases separating them. The CDR3 is 15 residues long.

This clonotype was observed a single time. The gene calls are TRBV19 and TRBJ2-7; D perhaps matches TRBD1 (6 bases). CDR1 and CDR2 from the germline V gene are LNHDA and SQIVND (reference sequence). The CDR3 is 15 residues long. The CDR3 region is CASSPGTRKLLRAVV. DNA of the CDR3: TGTGCCAGTAGCCCCGGGACACGCAAGCTCCTACGAGCAGTTGTA.

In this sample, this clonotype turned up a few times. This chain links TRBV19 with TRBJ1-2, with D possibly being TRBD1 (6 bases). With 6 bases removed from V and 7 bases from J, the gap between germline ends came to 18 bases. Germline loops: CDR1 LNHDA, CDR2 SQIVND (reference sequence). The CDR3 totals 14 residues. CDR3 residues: CASSPAFSGVGYTF. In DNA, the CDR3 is TGTGCCAGTAGCCCAGCCTTTTCAGGGGTTGGCTACACCTTC.

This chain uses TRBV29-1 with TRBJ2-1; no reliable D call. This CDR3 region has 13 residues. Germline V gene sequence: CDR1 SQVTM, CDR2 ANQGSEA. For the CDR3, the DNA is TGCAGTGCTTCGCTACGGGCGTGGGGTGAGCAGTTCTTC. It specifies CSASLRAWGEQFF.

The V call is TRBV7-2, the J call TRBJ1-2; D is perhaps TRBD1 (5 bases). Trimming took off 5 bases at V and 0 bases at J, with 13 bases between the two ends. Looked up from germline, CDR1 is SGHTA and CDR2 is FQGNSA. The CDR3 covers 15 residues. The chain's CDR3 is CASSLVRDPNYGYTF. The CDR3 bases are TGTGCCAGCAGCCTAGTGAGGGACCCTAACTATGGCTACACCTTC.

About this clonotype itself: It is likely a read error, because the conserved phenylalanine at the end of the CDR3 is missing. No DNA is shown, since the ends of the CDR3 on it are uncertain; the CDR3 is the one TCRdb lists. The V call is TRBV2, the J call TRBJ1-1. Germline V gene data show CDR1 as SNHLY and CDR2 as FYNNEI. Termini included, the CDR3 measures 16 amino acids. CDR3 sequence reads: CASSLGSAGTYTKAWA.

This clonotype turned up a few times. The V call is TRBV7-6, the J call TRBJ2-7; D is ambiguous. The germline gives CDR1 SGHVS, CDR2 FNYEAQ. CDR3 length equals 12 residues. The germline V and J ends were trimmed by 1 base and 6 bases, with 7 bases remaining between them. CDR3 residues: CASSLVKSEQYF. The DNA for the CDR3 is TGTGCCAGCAGCTTAGTCAAAAGCGAGCAGTACTTC. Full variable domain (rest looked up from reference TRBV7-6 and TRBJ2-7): GAGVSQSPRYKVTKRGQDVALRCDPISGHVSLYWYRQALGQGPEFLTYFNYEAQQDKSGLPNDRFSAERPEGSISTLTIQRTEQRDSAMYRCASSLVKSEQYFGPGTRLTVT.

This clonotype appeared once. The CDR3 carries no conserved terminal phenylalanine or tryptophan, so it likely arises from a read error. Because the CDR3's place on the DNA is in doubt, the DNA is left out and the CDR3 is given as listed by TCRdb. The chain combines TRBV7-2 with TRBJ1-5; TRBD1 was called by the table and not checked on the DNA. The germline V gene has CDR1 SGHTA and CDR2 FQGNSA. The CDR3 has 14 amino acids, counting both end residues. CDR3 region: CASNVWGPGGNQPL.

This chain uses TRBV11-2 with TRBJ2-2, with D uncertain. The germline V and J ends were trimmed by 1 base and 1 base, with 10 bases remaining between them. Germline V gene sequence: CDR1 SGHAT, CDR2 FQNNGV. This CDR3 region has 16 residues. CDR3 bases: TGTGCCAGCAGCTTAGTCGGCAGGCGGAACACCGGGGAGCTGTTTTTT. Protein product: CASSLVGRRNTGELFF.

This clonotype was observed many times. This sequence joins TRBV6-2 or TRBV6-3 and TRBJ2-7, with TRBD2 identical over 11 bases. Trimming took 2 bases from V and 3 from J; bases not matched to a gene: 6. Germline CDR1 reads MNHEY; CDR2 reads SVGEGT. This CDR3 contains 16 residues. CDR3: CASSYGGTSGIYEQYF. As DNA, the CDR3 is TGTGCCAGCAGTTACGGCGGGACTAGCGGCATCTACGAGCAGTACTTC.

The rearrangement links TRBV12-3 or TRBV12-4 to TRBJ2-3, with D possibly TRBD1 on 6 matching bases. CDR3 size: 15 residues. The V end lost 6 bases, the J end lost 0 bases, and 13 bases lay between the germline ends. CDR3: CASRPTGHSTDTQYF. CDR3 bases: TGTGCCAGCAGACCTACGGGACATAGCACAGATACGCAGTATTTT.

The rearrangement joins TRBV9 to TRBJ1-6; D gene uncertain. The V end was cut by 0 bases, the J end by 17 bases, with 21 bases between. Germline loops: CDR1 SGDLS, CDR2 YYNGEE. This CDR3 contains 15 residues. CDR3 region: CASSVGGVNEKLFHF. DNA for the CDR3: TGTGCCAGCAGCGTAGGGGGAGTTAATGAAAAACTGTTCCACTTT.

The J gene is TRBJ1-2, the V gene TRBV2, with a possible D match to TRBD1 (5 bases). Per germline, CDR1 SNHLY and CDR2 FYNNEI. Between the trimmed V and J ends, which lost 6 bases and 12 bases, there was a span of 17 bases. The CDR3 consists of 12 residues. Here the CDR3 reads CASSQVAGSHTF. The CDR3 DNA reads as TGTGCCAGCAGCCAAGTGGCAGGGAGTCACACCTTC. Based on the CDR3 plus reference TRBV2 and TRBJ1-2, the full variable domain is EPEVTQTPSHQVTQMGQEVILRCVPISNHLYFYWYRQILGQKVEFLVSFYNNEISEKSEIFDDQFSVERPDGSNFTLKIRSTKLEDSAMYFCASSQVAGSHTFGSGTRLTVV.

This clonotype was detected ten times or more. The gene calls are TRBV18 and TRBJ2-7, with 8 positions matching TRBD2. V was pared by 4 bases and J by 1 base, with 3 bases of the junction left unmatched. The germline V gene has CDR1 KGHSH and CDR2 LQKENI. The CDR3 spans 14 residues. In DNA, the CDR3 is TGTGCCAGCTCACGCGGGGGGACATCCTACGAGCAGTACTTC. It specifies CASSRGGTSYEQYF.

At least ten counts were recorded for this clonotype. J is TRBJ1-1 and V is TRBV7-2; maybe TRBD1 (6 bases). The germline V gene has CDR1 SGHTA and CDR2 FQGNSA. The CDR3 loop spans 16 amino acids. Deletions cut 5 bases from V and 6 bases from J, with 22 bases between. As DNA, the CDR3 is TGTGCCAGCAGCGCTTATAGGGCAGGGGTAAAGGCTGAAGCTTTCTTT. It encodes CASSAYRAGVKAEAFF.

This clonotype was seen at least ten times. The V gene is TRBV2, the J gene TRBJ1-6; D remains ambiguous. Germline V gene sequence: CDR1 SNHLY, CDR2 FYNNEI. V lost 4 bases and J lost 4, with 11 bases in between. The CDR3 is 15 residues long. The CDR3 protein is CASSGSSGYNSPLHF. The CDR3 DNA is TGTGCCAGCAGTGGATCGTCGGGATATAATTCACCCCTCCACTTT.

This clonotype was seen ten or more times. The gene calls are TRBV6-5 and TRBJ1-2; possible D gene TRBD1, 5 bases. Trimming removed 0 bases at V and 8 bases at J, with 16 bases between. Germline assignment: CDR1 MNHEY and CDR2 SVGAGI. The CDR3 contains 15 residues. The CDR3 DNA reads TGTGCCAGCAGTTACTCGAAAATAAAGGGGTACGGCTACACCTTC. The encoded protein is CASSYSKIKGYGYTF.

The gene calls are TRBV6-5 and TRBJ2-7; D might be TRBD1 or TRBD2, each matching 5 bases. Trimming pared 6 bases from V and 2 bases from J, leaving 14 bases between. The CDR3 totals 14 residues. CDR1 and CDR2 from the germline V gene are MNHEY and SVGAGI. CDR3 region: CASRPGTSTYEQYF. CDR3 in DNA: TGTGCCAGCAGACCCGGGACGTCCACCTACGAGCAGTACTTC.

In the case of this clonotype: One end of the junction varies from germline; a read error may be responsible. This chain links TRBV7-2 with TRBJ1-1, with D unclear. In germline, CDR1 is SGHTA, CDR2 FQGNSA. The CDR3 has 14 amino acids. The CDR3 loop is CASSYHNMNTGAFF. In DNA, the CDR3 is TGTGCCAGCAGTTATCATAACATGAACACTGGAGCTTTCTTT.